This is a list of T cell receptor beta chains from one sample in a study of shared clonotypes between healthy human individuals. Some clones are missing from TCRdb's copy, which holds only in-frame ones; the method was immunoSEQ multiplex PCR. The sample includes 2,100,000 or so clones, roughly 95% seen only once; the top ten take less than 0.15%. Sequenced sample: naive CD4+ T cells sorted from blood. These receptors were taken from a man aged 18 to 30 in good health. The CDR3 runs from the conserved cysteine through the conserved F or W. D genes are given only for firm matches. Size tells how often a clone was seen (once, few, many) or the class of an expanded clone, and some rows leave it out.

D gene,V gene,J gene,clone size,CDR3 protein,CDR3 DNA
.,TRBV30,TRBJ2-4,.,CAWTGKNIQYF,TGTGCCTGGACAGGAAAAAACATTCAGTACTTC
.,TRBV14,TRBJ1-1,.,CASSSNPQGRITEAFF,TGTGCCAGCAGCAGTAACCCACAGGGTAGAATCACTGAAGCTTTCTTT
TRBD1,TRBV7-9,TRBJ1-3,.,CASSPPGQHSGNTIYF,TGTGCCAGCAGCCCTCCGGGACAGCACTCTGGAAACACCATATATTTT
.,TRBV29-1,TRBJ1-2,.,CSVEDRGVYGYTF,TGCAGCGTTGAAGATCGCGGGGTCTATGGCTACACCTTC
.,TRBV6-5,TRBJ2-7,.,CASSRVSGAPYEQYF,TGTGCCAGCAGCCGCGTGTCGGGGGCTCCCTACGAGCAGTACTTC
TRBD2,TRBV11-3,TRBJ2-2,.,CASSLGASGIGELFF,TGTGCCAGCAGCCTTGGGGCTAGCGGGATCGGGGAGCTGTTTTTT
.,TRBV5-1,TRBJ2-3,.,CASSLEGGGTDTQYF,TGCGCCAGCAGCTTGGAGGGGGGCGGCACAGATACGCAGTATTTT
.,TRBV5-4,TRBJ2-7,.,CASSLGQGTPYEQYF,TGTGCCAGCAGCTTGGGGCAGGGGACTCCCTACGAGCAGTACTTC
.,TRBV4-1,TRBJ1-1,once,CASSQVVTNTEAFF,TGCGCCAGCAGCCAGGTGGTTACGAACACTGAAGCTTTCTTT
.,TRBV9,TRBJ2-6,.,CASSVAAPALGANVLTF,TGTGCCAGCAGCGTAGCGGCGCCTGCCCTTGGGGCCAACGTCCTGACTTTC
.,TRBV5-6,TRBJ1-1,.,CASSLFVLNTEAFF,TGTGCCAGCAGCTTGTTTGTTCTGAACACTGAAGCTTTCTTT
TRBD1,TRBV6-5,TRBJ1-4,.,CASSYGQGREKLFF,TGTGCCAGCAGTTACGGACAGGGCCGGGAAAAACTGTTTTTT
.,TRBV2,TRBJ1-4,.,CASCVYGEKLFF,TGTGCCAGCTGCGTATATGGTGAAAAACTGTTTTTT
TRBD2,TRBV5-4,TRBJ2-7,.,CASSWTSGKDEQYF,TGTGCCAGCAGTTGGACTAGCGGGAAAGACGAGCAGTACTTC
.,TRBV6-5,TRBJ2-2,once,CASSYSQGPGHGELFF,TGTGCCAGCAGTTACTCGCAGGGGCCAGGCCACGGGGAGCTGTTTTTT
.,TRBV5-1,TRBJ2-7,once,CASSFNSYEQYF,TGCGCCAGCAGCTTCAACTCCTACGAGCAGTACTTC
.,TRBV11-2,TRBJ2-5,.,CASSLILLGETQYF,TGTGCCAGCAGCTTAATCCTACTGGGAGAGACCCAGTACTTC
TRBD2,TRBV6-5,TRBJ2-7,.,CASSRGLAGAYEQYF,TGTGCCAGCAGTCGGGGACTAGCGGGGGCCTACGAGCAGTACTTC
.,TRBV18,TRBJ2-1,.,CASSPRRGRVEQFF,TGTGCCAGCTCACCAAGGCGCGGGCGAGTTGAGCAGTTCTTC
TRBD2,TRBV15,TRBJ2-7,.,CATSRDLLAGFYEQYF,TGTGCCACCAGCAGAGATCTCCTAGCGGGTTTCTACGAGCAGTACTTC
.,TRBV2,TRBJ1-6,.,CASSESLYNSPLHF,TGTGCCAGCAGTGAATCCTTATATAATTCACCCCTCCACTTT
.,TRBV28,TRBJ2-7,.,CASSLGGSSYEQYF,TGTGCCAGCAGTTTAGGAGGGAGCTCCTACGAGCAGTACTTC
.,TRBV6-1,TRBJ2-7,.,CASSSGLGSYEQYF,TGTGCCAGCAGTTCGGGACTTGGCTCCTACGAGCAGTACTTC
.,TRBV10-1,TRBJ1-1,.,CASNAGLNTEAFF,TGCGCCAGCAATGCGGGCTTGAACACTGAAGCTTTCTTT
TRBD2,TRBV30,TRBJ2-1,.,CALLAGGQYNEQFF,TGTGCCCTACTAGCGGGAGGGCAATACAATGAGCAGTTCTTC
TRBD2,TRBV5-6,TRBJ2-5,.,CASSLVGGPGETQYF,TGTGCCAGCAGCTTAGTGGGAGGGCCTGGGGAGACCCAGTACTTC
.,TRBV5-1,TRBJ1-5,.,CASSFSPNQGPDNQPQHF,TGCGCCAGCAGCTTTTCCCCAAACCAGGGGCCGGACAATCAGCCCCAGCATTTT
.,TRBV6-1,TRBJ1-4,.,CASSVGALGNEKLFF,TGTGCCAGCAGTGTGGGGGCGTTAGGTAATGAAAAACTGTTTTTT
.,TRBV4-1,TRBJ1-4,.,CASSQGLIEKLFF,TGCGCCAGCAGCCAAGGTTTGATTGAAAAACTGTTTTTT
TRBD1,TRBV6-5,TRBJ1-1,.,CASRGTGKTEAFF,TGTGCCAGCAGAGGGACAGGGAAGACTGAAGCTTTCTTT
TRBD1,TRBV7-9,TRBJ1-6,.,CASSLVGQGLSPLHF,TGTGCCAGCAGCTTAGTGGGACAGGGGTTATCACCCCTCCACTTT
TRBD1,TRBV27,TRBJ1-4,.,CASKRQGPNEKLFF,TGTGCCAGCAAGCGACAGGGGCCTAATGAAAAACTGTTTTTT
.,TRBV10-3,TRBJ2-7,.,CAISGAGRTSDEQYF,TGTGCCATCAGCGGGGCAGGACGGACTTCGGACGAGCAGTACTTC
TRBD1,TRBV11-3,TRBJ2-2,.,CASSQGGRDTGELFF,TGTGCCAGCAGCCAAGGGGGCAGGGACACCGGGGAGCTGTTTTTT
.,TRBV27,TRBJ2-7,.,CASRKGTSFEQYF,TGTGCCAGCAGAAAAGGGACTTCATTCGAGCAGTACTTC
TRBD1,TRBV11-3,TRBJ2-5,once,CASSFEMGQAGETQYF,TGTGCCAGCAGCTTTGAAATGGGACAGGCTGGGGAGACCCAGTACTTC
TRBD2,TRBV18,TRBJ2-3,.,CASSRSGGDTQYF,TGTGCCAGCTCCCGTAGCGGGGGAGATACGCAGTATTTT
.,TRBV7-9,TRBJ2-7,.,CASSLVGSGSYEQYF,TGTGCCAGCAGCTTAGTTGGTAGCGGAAGTTACGAGCAGTACTTC
TRBD1,TRBV30,TRBJ1-6,.,CAWIGGQDSPLHF,TGTGCCTGGATTGGAGGACAGGATTCACCCCTCCACTTT
.,TRBV2,TRBJ1-6,once,CASSAETPDNSPLHF,TGTGCCAGCAGTGCTGAGACACCAGATAATTCACCCCTCCACTTT